Below, 5 T cell receptor beta chains from the same sample are listed, as sequenced in a study of cytomegalovirus exposure and HLA in healthy donors. PCR used 60 Vbeta primers and 13 Jbeta primers. TCRdb keeps only in-frame clones here, not all; method: immunoSEQ multiplex PCR. Of about 210,000 clones in the sample, 60% to 80% are singletons; the top ten hold 1.5% to 2%. The specimen sequenced was PBMCs. The receptors stem from a male donor in good health and CMV-seronegative.

The V and J genes are TRBV30 and TRBJ2-3; 8 bases align to TRBD2. This CDR3 is built from 15 residues. Germline-derived CDR1 and CDR2 are GTSNPN and SVGIG (reference sequence). The J segment lost 2 bases and the V segment lost 1 base, leaving 5 bases of the junction unmatched. CDR3 residues: CAWSAGLAFTDTQYF. The DNA of the CDR3 is TGTGCCTGGAGTGCCGGACTAGCCTTCACAGATACGCAGTATTTT.

The J gene is TRBJ1-5, the V gene TRBV4-1; TRBD1 matches at 7 bases. Germline-derived CDR1 and CDR2 are MGHRA and YSYEKL. The CDR3 length is 15 residues. V shed 4 bases, J shed 5 bases, and the junction held 8 bases outside the gene matches. Here the CDR3 reads CASSPGGWKDQPQHF. CDR3 in DNA: TGCGCCAGCAGCCCAGGGGGGTGGAAAGATCAGCCCCAGCATTTT.

The chain employs TRBV7-2 and TRBJ1-2; D possibly corresponds to TRBD1 (5 bases). The germline V gene encodes CDR1 SGHTA and CDR2 FQGNSA. The CDR3 covers 13 residues. With 5 bases removed from V and 8 bases from J, the gap between germline ends came to 15 bases. DNA of the CDR3: TGTGCCAGCAGCCCAGGGACGGGGAGGGGCTACACCTTC. It is translated as CASSPGTGRGYTF.

The rearrangement uses TRBV27 and TRBJ2-1; 12 bases map to TRBD2. Germline CDR1 is MNHEY and CDR2 is SMNVEV (reference sequence). The CDR3 consists of 17 residues. V gave up 5 bases and J gave up 0 bases; unmatched junction bases: 5. CDR3 sequence: CASSPLTSGSSYNEQFF. CDR3 DNA: TGTGCCAGCAGTCCATTGACTAGCGGGAGCTCCTACAATGAGCAGTTCTTC.

This clone has a handful of counts. The CDR3 spells CASSPSTEDYGYTF. The DNA of the CDR3 is TGTGCCAGCAGCCCGTCGACAGAAGACTATGGCTACACCTTC. The chain recombines TRBV7-2 with TRBJ1-2; possible D gene TRBD1, 5 bases. This CDR3 spans 14 amino acids. Germline loops: CDR1 SGHTA, CDR2 FQGNSA. Trimming stripped 5 bases from V and 3 bases from J, with 13 bases between. Using reference TRBV7-2 and TRBJ1-2 for the parts outside the CDR3, the full variable domain is GAGVSQSPSNKVTEKGKDVELRCDPISGHTALYWYRQSLGQGLEFLIYFQGNSAPDKSGLPSDRFSAERTGGSVSTLTIQRTQQEDSAVYLCASSPSTEDYGYTFGSGTRLTVV.